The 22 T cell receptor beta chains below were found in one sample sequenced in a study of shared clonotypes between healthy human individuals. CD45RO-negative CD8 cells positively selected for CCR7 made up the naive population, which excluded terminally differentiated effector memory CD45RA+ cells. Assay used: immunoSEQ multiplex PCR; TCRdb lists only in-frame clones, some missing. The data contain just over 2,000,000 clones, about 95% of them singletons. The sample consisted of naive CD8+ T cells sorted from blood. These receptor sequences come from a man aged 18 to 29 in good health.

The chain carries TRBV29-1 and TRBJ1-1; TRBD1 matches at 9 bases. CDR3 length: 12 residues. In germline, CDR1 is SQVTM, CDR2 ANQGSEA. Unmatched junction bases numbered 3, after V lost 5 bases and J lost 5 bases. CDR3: CSVTGGATEAFF. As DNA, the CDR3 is TGCAGCGTTACAGGGGGCGCGACTGAAGCTTTCTTT.

The CDR3 here is CASSVAGVPSYNEQFF. DNA for the CDR3: TGTGCCAGCAGCGTAGCGGGGGTCCCCTCCTACAATGAGCAGTTCTTC. This rearrangement joins TRBV9 to TRBJ2-1, with D possibly being TRBD2 (6 bases). Per germline, CDR1 SGDLS and CDR2 YYNGEE. The CDR3 consists of 16 residues. Trimming removed 0 bases at V and 0 bases at J, with 10 bases between.

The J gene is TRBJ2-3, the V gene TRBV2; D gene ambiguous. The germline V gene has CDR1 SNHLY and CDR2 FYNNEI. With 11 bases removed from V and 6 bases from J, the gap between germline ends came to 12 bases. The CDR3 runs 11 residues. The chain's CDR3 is CASTGLDTQYF. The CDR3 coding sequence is TGTGCCTCCACCGGGTTGGATACGCAGTATTTT.

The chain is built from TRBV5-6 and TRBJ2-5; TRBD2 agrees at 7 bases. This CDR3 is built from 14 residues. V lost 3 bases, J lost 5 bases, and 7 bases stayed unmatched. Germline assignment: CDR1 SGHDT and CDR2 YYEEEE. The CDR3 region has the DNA TGTGCCAGCAGCTCTTGGGGAGGGGCGGAGACCCAGTACTTC. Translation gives CASSSWGGAETQYF.

The CDR3 here is CASSDSGVGANVLTF. CDR3 nucleotide sequence: TGTGCCAGCAGTGACTCGGGGGTAGGGGCCAACGTCCTGACTTTC. The V and J genes are TRBV6-4 and TRBJ2-6; either TRBD1 or TRBD2 may supply D (5 bases each). Germline loops: CDR1 MRHNA, CDR2 SNTAGT. Trimming took 0 bases from V and 4 from J, leaving 7 bases between them. CDR3 length equals 15 residues.

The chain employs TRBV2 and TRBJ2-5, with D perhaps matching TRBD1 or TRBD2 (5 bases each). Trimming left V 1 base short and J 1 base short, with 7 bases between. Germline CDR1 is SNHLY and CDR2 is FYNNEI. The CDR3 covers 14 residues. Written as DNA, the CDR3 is TGTGCCAGCAGTGAAGAGGGGACCCAAGAGACCCAGTACTTC. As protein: CASSEEGTQETQYF.

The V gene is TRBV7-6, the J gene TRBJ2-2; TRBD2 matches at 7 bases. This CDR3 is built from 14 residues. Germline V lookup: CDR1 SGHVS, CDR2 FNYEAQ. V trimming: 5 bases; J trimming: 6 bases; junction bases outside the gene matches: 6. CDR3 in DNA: TGTGCCAGCAGCCCCCTTCTAGCGGCCGGGGAGCTGTTTTTT. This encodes CASSPLLAAGELFF.

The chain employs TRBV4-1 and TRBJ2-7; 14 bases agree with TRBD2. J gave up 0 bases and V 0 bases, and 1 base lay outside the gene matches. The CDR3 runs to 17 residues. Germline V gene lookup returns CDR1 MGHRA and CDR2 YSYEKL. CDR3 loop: CASSQEGLAGASYEQYF. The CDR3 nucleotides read TGCGCCAGCAGCCAAGAGGGACTAGCGGGGGCCTCCTACGAGCAGTACTTC.

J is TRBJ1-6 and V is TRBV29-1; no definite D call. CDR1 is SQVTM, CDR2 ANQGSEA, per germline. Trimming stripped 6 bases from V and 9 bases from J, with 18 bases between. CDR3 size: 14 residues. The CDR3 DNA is TGCAGCGTCTCCTTTGCGGGGATGGGTTCACCCCTCCACTTT. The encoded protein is CSVSFAGMGSPLHF.

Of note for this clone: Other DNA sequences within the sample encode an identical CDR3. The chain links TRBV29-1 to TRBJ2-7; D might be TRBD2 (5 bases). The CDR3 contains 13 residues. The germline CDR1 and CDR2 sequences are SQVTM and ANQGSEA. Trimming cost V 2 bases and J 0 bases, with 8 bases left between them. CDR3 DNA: TGCAGCGTTGAAACGGGGTTCTCCTACGAGCAGTACTTC. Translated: CSVETGFSYEQYF.

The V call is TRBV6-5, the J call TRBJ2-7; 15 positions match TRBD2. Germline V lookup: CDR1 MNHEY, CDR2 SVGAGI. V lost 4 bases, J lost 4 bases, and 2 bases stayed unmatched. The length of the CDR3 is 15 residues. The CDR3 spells CASSFGLAGGYEQYF. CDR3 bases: TGTGCCAGCAGTTTTGGACTAGCGGGAGGGTACGAGCAGTACTTC.

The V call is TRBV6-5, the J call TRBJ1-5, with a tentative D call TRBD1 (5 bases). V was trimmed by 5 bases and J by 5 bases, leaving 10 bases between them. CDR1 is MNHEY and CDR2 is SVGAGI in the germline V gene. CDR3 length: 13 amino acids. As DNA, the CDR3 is TGTGCCAGCAGTCCGGGGGAGTATCAGCCCCAGCATTTT. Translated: CASSPGEYQPQHF.

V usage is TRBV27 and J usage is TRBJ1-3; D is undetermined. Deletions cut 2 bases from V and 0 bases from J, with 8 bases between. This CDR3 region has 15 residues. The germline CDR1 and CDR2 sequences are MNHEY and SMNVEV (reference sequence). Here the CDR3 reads CASSLEASSGNTIYF. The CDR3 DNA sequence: TGTGCCAGCAGTTTAGAGGCCTCCTCTGGAAACACCATATATTTT.

The CDR3 nucleotides are TGTGCCAGCAGCTACCAACCGGATTACAATGAGCAGTTCTTC. The encoded protein is CASSYQPDYNEQFF. V gene TRBV7-8 combines with J gene TRBJ2-1; no reliable D call. The V and J ends lost 4 bases and 4 bases respectively, with 11 bases between them. CDR1 SGHVS and CDR2 FQNEAQ come from the germline V gene. This CDR3 has 14 residues.

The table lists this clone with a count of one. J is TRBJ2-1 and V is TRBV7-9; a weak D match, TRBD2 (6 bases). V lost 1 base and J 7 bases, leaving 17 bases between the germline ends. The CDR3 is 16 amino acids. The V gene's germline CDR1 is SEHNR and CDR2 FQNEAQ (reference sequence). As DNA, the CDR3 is TGTGCCAGCAGCTTAGAGCGGCTAGCGATCGGTAATGAGCAGTTCTTC. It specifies CASSLERLAIGNEQFF.

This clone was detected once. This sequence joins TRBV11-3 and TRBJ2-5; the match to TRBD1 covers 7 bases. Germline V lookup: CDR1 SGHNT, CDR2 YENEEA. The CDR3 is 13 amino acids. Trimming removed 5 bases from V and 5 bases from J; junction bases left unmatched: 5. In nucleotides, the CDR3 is TGTGCCAGCAGCCGGACAGGCCCGGAGACCCAGTACTTC. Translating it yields CASSRTGPETQYF.

The CDR3: CASSPGSGGPNTGELFF. CDR3 DNA: TGTGCCAGCTCACCAGGGAGTGGCGGGCCGAACACCGGGGAGCTGTTTTTT. The chain recombines TRBV18 with TRBJ2-2, with D maybe TRBD2 (5 bases). The CDR3 length is 17 residues. Trimming shortened V by 2 bases and J by 0 bases, and 13 bases separated the two germline ends. The germline gives CDR1 KGHSH, CDR2 LQKENI.

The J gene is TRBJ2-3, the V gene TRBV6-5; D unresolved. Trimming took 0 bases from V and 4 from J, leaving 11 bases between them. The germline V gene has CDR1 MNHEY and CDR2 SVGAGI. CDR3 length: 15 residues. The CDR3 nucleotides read TGTGCCAGCAGTTACTCGAACGGTTTGGCAGATACGCAGTATTTT. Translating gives CASSYSNGLADTQYF.

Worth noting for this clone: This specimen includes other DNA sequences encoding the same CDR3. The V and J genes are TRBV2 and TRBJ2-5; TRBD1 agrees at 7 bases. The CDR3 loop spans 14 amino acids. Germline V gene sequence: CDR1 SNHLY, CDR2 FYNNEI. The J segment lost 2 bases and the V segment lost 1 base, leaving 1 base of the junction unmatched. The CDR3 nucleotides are TGTGCCAGCAGTGAAGGACAGGGTCAAGAGACCCAGTACTTC. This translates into CASSEGQGQETQYF.

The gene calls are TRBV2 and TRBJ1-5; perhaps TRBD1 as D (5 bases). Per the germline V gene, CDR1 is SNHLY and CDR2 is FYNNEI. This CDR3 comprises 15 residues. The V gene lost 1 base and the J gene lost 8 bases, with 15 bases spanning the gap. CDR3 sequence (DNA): TGTGCCAGCAGTGAAGGAGGTAACAGGCACAAGCCCCAGCATTTT. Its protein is CASSEGGNRHKPQHF.

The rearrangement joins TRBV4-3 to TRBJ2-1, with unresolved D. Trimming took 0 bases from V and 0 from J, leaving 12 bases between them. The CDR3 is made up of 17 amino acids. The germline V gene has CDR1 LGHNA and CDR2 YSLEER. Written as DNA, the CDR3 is TGCGCCAGCAGCCAAGATACATTCAGCGTCTCCTACAATGAGCAGTTCTTC. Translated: CASSQDTFSVSYNEQFF.

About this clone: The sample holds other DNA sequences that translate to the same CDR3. This CDR3 is CASRPPTSGNTGELFF. The CDR3 bases are TGTGCCAGCAGACCACCTACTAGCGGGAACACCGGGGAGCTGTTTTTT. This chain connects TRBV2 to TRBJ2-2; 8 bases fit TRBD2. Germline CDR1 is SNHLY and CDR2 is FYNNEI. The V segment lost 6 bases and the J segment 1 base; nucleotides outside the gene matches: 7. The length of the CDR3 is 16 residues.